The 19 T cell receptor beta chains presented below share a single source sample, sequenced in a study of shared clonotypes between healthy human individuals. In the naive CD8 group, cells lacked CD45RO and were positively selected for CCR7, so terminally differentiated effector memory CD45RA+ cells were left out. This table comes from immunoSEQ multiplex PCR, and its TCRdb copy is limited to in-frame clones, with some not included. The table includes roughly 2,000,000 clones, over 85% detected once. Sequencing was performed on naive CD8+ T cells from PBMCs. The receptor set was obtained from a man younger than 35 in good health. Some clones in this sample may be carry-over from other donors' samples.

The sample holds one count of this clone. Here the CDR3 DNA reads TGTGCCAGCAGCTTAGGACTAGCGGACTTTAGAAGCTCCTACGAGCAGTACTTC. Its translation: CASSLGLADFRSSYEQYF. This rearrangement joins TRBV7-2 to TRBJ2-7, with TRBD2 matching over 9 bases. The CDR3 totals 18 residues. V shed 1 base, J shed 0 bases, and the junction held 10 bases outside the gene matches. Germline V gene data show CDR1 as SGHTA and CDR2 as FQGNSA.

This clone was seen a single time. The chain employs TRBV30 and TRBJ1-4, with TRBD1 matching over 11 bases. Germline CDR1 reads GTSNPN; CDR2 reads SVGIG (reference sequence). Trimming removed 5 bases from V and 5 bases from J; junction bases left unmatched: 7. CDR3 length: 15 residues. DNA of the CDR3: TGTGCCTGGGAGGACTGGACAGGGGGCAATGAAAAACTGTTTTTT. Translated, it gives CAWEDWTGGNEKLFF.

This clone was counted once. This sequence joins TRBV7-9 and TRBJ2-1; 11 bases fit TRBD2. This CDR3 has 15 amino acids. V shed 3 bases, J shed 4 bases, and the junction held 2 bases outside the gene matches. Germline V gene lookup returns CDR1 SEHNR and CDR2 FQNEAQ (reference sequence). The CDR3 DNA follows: TGTGCCAGCAGCTTTGGGACTAGCGGATACAATGAGCAGTTCTTC. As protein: CASSFGTSGYNEQFF.

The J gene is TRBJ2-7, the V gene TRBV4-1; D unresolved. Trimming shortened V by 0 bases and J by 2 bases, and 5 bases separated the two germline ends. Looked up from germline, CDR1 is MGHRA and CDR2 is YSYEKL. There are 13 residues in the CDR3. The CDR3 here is CASSQDRPYEQYF. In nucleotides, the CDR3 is TGCGCCAGCAGCCAAGATCGCCCCTACGAGCAGTACTTC.

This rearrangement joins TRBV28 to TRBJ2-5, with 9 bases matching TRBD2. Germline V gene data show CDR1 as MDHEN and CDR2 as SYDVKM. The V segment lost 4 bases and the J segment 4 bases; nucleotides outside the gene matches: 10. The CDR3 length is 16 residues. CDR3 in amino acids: CASSSPAGTSRETQYF. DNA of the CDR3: TGTGCCAGCAGTTCTCCCGCCGGGACTAGCAGAGAGACCCAGTACTTC.

The CDR3 DNA is TGTGCCAGCAGCACACGGACAGGACACCTTTCTAGCGAGCAGTACTTC. Residues: CASSTRTGHLSSEQYF. J is TRBJ2-7 and V is TRBV7-8; 7 bases fit TRBD1. This CDR3 is 16 amino acids long. Germline CDR1 SGHVS, CDR2 FQNEAQ. The V segment lost 5 bases and the J segment 6 bases; nucleotides outside the gene matches: 16. Looking up the rest from reference TRBV7-8 and TRBJ2-7 gives the full variable domain: GAGVSQSPRYKVAKRGQDVALRCDPISGHVSLFWYQQALGQGPEFLTYFQNEAQLDKSGLPSDRFFAERPEGSVSTLKIQRTQQEDSAVYLCASSTRTGHLSSEQYFGPGTRLTVT.

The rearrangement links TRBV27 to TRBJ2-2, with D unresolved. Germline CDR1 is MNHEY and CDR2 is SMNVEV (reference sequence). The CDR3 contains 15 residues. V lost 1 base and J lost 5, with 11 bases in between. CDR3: CASSLYRVGTGELFF. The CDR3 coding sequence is TGTGCCAGCAGTTTATATAGGGTGGGGACCGGGGAGCTGTTTTTT.

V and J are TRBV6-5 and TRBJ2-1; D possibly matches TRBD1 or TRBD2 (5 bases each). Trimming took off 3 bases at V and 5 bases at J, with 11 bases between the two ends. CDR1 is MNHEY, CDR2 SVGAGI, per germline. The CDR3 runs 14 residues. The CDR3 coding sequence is TGTGCCAGCAGTTATGGGGGAGAGGACAATGAGCAGTTCTTC. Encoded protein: CASSYGGEDNEQFF.

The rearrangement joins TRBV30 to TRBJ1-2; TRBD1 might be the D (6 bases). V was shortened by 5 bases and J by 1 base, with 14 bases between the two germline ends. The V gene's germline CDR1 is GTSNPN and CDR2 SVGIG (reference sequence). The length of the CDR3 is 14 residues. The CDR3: CAWGRRGNNYGYTF. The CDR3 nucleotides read TGTGCCTGGGGACGAAGGGGGAATAACTATGGCTACACCTTC.

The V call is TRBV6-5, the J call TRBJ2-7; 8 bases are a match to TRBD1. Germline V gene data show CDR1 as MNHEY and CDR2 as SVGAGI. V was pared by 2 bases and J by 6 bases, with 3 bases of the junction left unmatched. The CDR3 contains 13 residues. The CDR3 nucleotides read TGTGCCAGCAGTTACGGACAGGGTTTCGAGCAGTACTTC. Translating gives CASSYGQGFEQYF.

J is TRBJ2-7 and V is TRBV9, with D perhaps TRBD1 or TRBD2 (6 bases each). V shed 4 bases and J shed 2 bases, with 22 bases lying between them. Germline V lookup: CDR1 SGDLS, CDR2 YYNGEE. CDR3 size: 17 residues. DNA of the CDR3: TGTGCCAGCAGCCCCCGGGGGTCGGGGGCGCCGGCCTACGAGCAGTACTTC. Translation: CASSPRGSGAPAYEQYF.

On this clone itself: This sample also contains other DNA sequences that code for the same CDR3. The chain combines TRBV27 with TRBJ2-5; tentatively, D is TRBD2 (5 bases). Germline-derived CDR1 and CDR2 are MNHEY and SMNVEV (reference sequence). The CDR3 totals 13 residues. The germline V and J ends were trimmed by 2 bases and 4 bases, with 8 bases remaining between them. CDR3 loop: CASSLRGGETQYF. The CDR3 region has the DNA TGTGCCAGCAGTTTACGGGGTGGAGAGACCCAGTACTTC.

CDR3 in DNA: TGTGCCAGCAGCTGGCAGGGGGGCTACGAGCAGTACTTC. Amino acid sequence: CASSWQGGYEQYF. The J gene is TRBJ2-7, the V gene TRBV5-6; TRBD1 might be the D (7 bases). The V gene lost 3 bases and the J gene lost 3 bases, with 10 bases spanning the gap. The germline V gene has CDR1 SGHDT and CDR2 YYEEEE. CDR3 size: 13 residues.

This CDR3 is CASSGQQGIETQYF. The CDR3 DNA reads TGTGCCAGCAGTGGTCAACAGGGAATAGAGACCCAGTACTTC. The J gene is TRBJ2-5, the V gene TRBV6-1, with D maybe TRBD1 (6 bases). CDR1 is MNHNS, CDR2 SASEGT, per germline. The CDR3 runs to 14 residues. V was clipped by 4 bases and J by 4 bases, with 13 bases between them.

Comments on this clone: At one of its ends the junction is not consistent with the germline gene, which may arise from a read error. The CDR3 protein is CASSQGQGSYEQYF. The CDR3 region has the DNA TGTGCCAGCAGTCAAGGACAGGGTTCCTACGAGCAGTACTTC. The chain employs TRBV4-2 and TRBJ2-7; 8 bases line up with TRBD1. This CDR3 has 14 amino acids. Per germline, CDR1 LGHNA and CDR2 YNFKEQ.

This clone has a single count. The DNA for the CDR3 is TGTGCCAGAAGCTTCGGCGGGGTGTCTCGGGGGACCCAGTACTTC. It is translated as CARSFGGVSRGTQYF. This sequence joins TRBV5-3 and TRBJ2-5; possible D gene TRBD2, 6 bases. TRBV5-3 has ORF status, its function being uncertain. CDR3 size: 15 residues. Trimming pared 2 bases from V and 7 bases from J, leaving 18 bases between.

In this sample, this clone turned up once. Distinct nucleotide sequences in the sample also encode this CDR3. The CDR3 sequence: CASSSGAYNEQFF. CDR3 DNA: TGCGCCAGCAGCTCCGGAGCCTACAATGAGCAGTTCTTC. The rearrangement links TRBV5-1 to TRBJ2-1; D unresolved. V lost 3 bases to trimming and J lost 2 bases, with 6 bases between them. This CDR3 has 13 amino acids. Looked up from germline, CDR1 is SGHRS and CDR2 is YFSETQ.

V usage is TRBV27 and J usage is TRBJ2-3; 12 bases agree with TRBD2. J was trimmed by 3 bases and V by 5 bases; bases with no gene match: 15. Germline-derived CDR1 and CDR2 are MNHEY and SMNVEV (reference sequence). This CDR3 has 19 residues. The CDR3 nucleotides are TGTGCCAGCAGTCTCCTGAACCTAGCGGGAGGGCCTCGAACAGATACGCAGTATTTT. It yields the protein CASSLLNLAGGPRTDTQYF.

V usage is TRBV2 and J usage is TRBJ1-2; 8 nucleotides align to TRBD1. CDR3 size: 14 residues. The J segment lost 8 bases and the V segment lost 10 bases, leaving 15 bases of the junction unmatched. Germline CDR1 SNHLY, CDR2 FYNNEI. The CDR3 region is CATPKPTGENGYTF. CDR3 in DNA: TGTGCCACCCCGAAACCGACAGGGGAAAACGGCTACACCTTC.